The 21 T cell receptor beta chains presented below share a single source sample, sequenced in a study of shared clonotypes between healthy human individuals. Repertoires were generated with immunoSEQ multiplex PCR, while TCRdb's copy carries only in-frame clones and drops some. The sample has roughly 300,000 clones, 73% seen once. The sequenced sample was memory CD4+ T cells sorted from blood. Subset of the sample: CD45RA-negative fraction. Receptors were obtained from a man aged 30-40 years in good health.

V gene TRBV7-8 combines with J gene TRBJ2-1; D might be TRBD2 (5 bases). Germline-derived CDR1 and CDR2 are SGHVS and FQNEAQ. Trimming took off 5 bases at V and 5 bases at J, with 16 bases between the two ends. The CDR3 is 15 amino acids. For the CDR3, the DNA is TGTGCCAGCAGCCGAGTGAGGGCAGGCCACAATGAGCAGTTCTTC. It specifies CASSRVRAGHNEQFF.

About this clone itself: One end of the junction is discordant with germline, which a read error may explain. This rearrangement joins TRBV11-2 to TRBJ2-7; D is undetermined. Germline CDR1 and CDR2: SGHAT and FQNNGV. The CDR3 is 13 residues long. The CDR3 DNA is TGTGCCAGCAGCCTGAATTCACTATTCCACTTATCCTTC. Its translation: CASSLNSLFHLSF.

The chain combines TRBV28 with TRBJ2-7; the D call may be TRBD1 or TRBD2 (7 bases each). The CDR3 is made up of 15 amino acids. The V gene lost 6 bases and the J gene lost 3 bases, with 18 bases spanning the gap. Per germline, CDR1 MDHEN and CDR2 SYDVKM. The CDR3 is CASRLGGAGGYEQYF. In nucleotides, the CDR3 is TGTGCCAGCAGACTGGGAGGGGCAGGGGGCTACGAGCAGTACTTC. The entire variable domain, with the rest obtained from reference TRBV28 and TRBJ2-7, is as follows: DVKVTQSSRYLVKRTGEKVFLECVQDMDHENMFWYRQDPGLGLRLIYFSYDVKMKEKGDIPEGYSVSREKKERFSLILESASTNQTSMYLCASRLGGAGGYEQYFGPGTRLTVT.

The genes are TRBV5-6 and TRBJ2-5; D remains unclear. The closer fit of TRBJ2-7 to the DNA end suggests the J call may be wrong. CDR1 and CDR2 from the germline V gene are SGHDT and YYEEEE. This CDR3 has 14 amino acids. CDR3 region: CASSFPAGSYEQYF. The CDR3 DNA reads as TGTGCCAGCAGCTTCCCGGCCGGTTCCTACGAGCAGTACTTC.

J is TRBJ2-1 and V is TRBV5-1; D is possibly TRBD2 (6 bases). This CDR3 has 12 residues. The V end lost 6 bases, the J end lost 8 bases, and 12 bases lay between the germline ends. Germline V gene lookup returns CDR1 SGHRS and CDR2 YFSETQ. The CDR3 DNA is TGCGCCAGCAAACTAGGGGACTATGAGCAGTTCTTC. Its translation: CASKLGDYEQFF. Together with reference TRBV5-1 and TRBJ2-1, the CDR3 gives the full variable domain: KAGVTQTPRYLIKTRGQQVTLSCSPISGHRSVSWYQQTPGQGLQFLFEYFSETQRNKGNFPGRFSGRQFSNSRSEMNVSTLELGDSALYLCASKLGDYEQFFGPGTRLTVL.

The CDR3 sequence is CASSIDRDSPLHF. CDR3 nucleotide sequence: TGTGCCAGTAGTATAGATCGTGATTCACCCCTCCACTTT. The genes are TRBV19 and TRBJ1-6; D gene unclear. CDR1 LNHDA and CDR2 SQIVND come from the germline V gene (reference sequence). The CDR3 has 13 residues. Trimming took off 0 bases at V and 8 bases at J, with 5 bases between the two ends.

The V and J genes are TRBV18 and TRBJ2-1; D is unclear. The V gene's germline CDR1 is KGHSH and CDR2 LQKENI. Trimming removed 3 bases from V and 1 base from J, with 13 bases in between. The CDR3 runs to 16 residues. The CDR3 nucleotides read TGTGCCAGCTCACCTCCTGTGCTAACTTCCTACAATGAGCAGTTCTTC. Residues: CASSPPVLTSYNEQFF.

The rearrangement links TRBV2 to TRBJ2-1; 7 nucleotides match TRBD2. The CDR3 length is 14 residues. Germline values: CDR1 SNHLY, CDR2 FYNNEI. V gave up 4 bases and J gave up 9 bases; unmatched junction bases: 9. CDR3 amino acids: CASSARTSDSEQFF. The CDR3 nucleotides read TGTGCCAGCAGTGCGAGGACTAGTGATAGTGAGCAGTTCTTC.

The V call is TRBV27, the J call TRBJ1-1; unclear D gene. The V gene's germline CDR1 is MNHEY and CDR2 SMNVEV (reference sequence). V lost 3 bases and J lost 2, with 7 bases in between. The CDR3 sequence is 13 residues long. The CDR3 loop is CASSFGDNTEAFF. In DNA form, the CDR3 reads TGTGCCAGCAGTTTTGGAGATAACACTGAAGCTTTCTTT.

This clone was detected only a few times. The chain recombines TRBV10-3 with TRBJ1-5, with D perhaps matching TRBD1 (6 bases). CDR3 length equals 14 residues. V was trimmed by 3 bases and J by 7 bases, leaving 13 bases between them. Germline assignment: CDR1 ENHRY and CDR2 SYGVKD. The CDR3 DNA is TGTGCCATCAGTGACATGGGGGGCGGACAGCCCCAGCATTTT. Amino acid sequence: CAISDMGGGQPQHF.

The count of this clone is one. The chain uses TRBV9 and TRBJ1-1; weak D call: TRBD1 (5 bases). The CDR3 length is 14 residues. CDR1 SGDLS and CDR2 YYNGEE come from the germline V gene. V lost 0 bases and J lost 2, with 8 bases in between. The CDR3 sequence is CASSVGQHNTEAFF. The CDR3 region has the DNA TGTGCCAGCAGCGTAGGACAGCATAACACTGAAGCTTTCTTT.

The rearrangement uses TRBV28 and TRBJ2-7, with unresolved D. The CDR3 contains 18 residues. V lost 6 bases to trimming and J lost 0 bases, with 24 bases between them. Germline-derived CDR1 and CDR2 are MDHEN and SYDVKM. The CDR3 bases are TGTGCCAGCAGCGCAGGTTCCCTCTTCCGGTCCTACTCCTACGAGCAGTACTTC. Its protein is CASSAGSLFRSYSYEQYF.

This CDR3 reads CASSPGLGETQYF. CDR3 bases: TGTGCCAGCAGCCCTGGACTTGGGGAGACCCAGTACTTC. The chain joins TRBV7-9 to TRBJ2-5, with D possibly TRBD2 on 5 matching bases. This CDR3 comprises 13 residues. Trimming shortened V by 5 bases and J by 5 bases, and 12 bases separated the two germline ends. CDR1 SEHNR and CDR2 FQNEAQ come from the germline V gene (reference sequence).

This chain uses TRBV10-3 with TRBJ2-3; 13 bases are a match to TRBD2. Germline trimming cut 10 bases from V and 4 bases from J; bases unmatched to any gene: 8. Per the germline V gene, CDR1 is ENHRY and CDR2 is SYGVKD. The length of the CDR3 is 15 residues. The CDR3 loop reads CATQLAGGEADTQYF. The CDR3, as DNA: TGTGCCACACAACTAGCGGGAGGGGAGGCAGATACGCAGTATTTT.

The V call is TRBV10-3, the J call TRBJ2-6, with 7 bases aligning to TRBD2. The V segment lost 6 bases and the J segment 2 bases; nucleotides outside the gene matches: 4. Germline V gene lookup returns CDR1 ENHRY and CDR2 SYGVKD. The CDR3 has 15 residues. CDR3 DNA sequence: TGTGCCATCAGGAGTGGGGGGGCTGGGGCCAACGTCCTGACTTTC. It specifies CAIRSGGAGANVLTF.

This clone is deemed large. V is TRBV2 and J is TRBJ2-3; D is unresolved. The CDR3 spans 14 residues. The germline gives CDR1 SNHLY, CDR2 FYNNEI. The V end lost 10 bases, the J end lost 2 bases, and 16 bases lay between the germline ends. CDR3 in DNA: TGTGCCACCTCCCCCGGTCTAGACACAGATACGCAGTATTTT. Amino acids: CATSPGLDTDTQYF.

On this clone itself: In the same sample, other DNA sequences code for this CDR3. CDR3 bases: TGTGCCAGCAGCCCACAGGAAGAGACCCAGTACTTC. It yields the protein CASSPQEETQYF. The chain recombines TRBV9 with TRBJ2-5; TRBD1 is a possible D gene (5 bases). Trimming pared 4 bases from V and 3 bases from J, leaving 7 bases between. Germline V CDR1 and CDR2: SGDLS, YYNGEE. The CDR3 is 12 amino acids.

The chain links TRBV5-1 to TRBJ2-5, with 12 positions matching TRBD2. With V trimmed by 6 bases and J by 4 bases, 10 bases remained unmatched. CDR3 length equals 16 residues. Germline CDR1 SGHRS, CDR2 YFSETQ. In DNA form, the CDR3 reads TGCGCCAGCACACTAGCGGGAGGAACGGGAGGAGAGACCCAGTACTTC. This encodes CASTLAGGTGGETQYF.

CDR3 DNA sequence: TGTGCCAGCAGAGACCAACCCCAGCGGGAGTACGAGCAGTACTTC. This sequence encodes CASRDQPQREYEQYF. The chain is built from TRBV6-5 and TRBJ2-7; 8 positions agree with TRBD2. The germline V gene encodes CDR1 MNHEY and CDR2 SVGAGI. The J segment lost 4 bases and the V segment lost 6 bases, leaving 11 bases of the junction unmatched. The CDR3 is 15 residues long.

This rearrangement joins TRBV19 to TRBJ1-4; D remains unclear. Germline V gene data show CDR1 as LNHDA and CDR2 as SQIVND (reference sequence). The CDR3 spans 13 residues. Trimming cost V 6 bases and J 6 bases, with 11 bases left between them. The CDR3 DNA reads as TGTGCCAGTAGCGCCAGCCAGCATGAAAAACTGTTTTTT. Translation gives CASSASQHEKLFF. Full variable domain (outside the CDR3, taken from reference TRBV19 and TRBJ1-4): DGGITQSPKYLFRKEGQNVTLSCEQNLNHDAMYWYRQDPGQGLRLIYYSQIVNDFQKGDIAEGYSVSREKKESFPLTVTSAQKNPTAFYLCASSASQHEKLFFGSGTQLSVL.

This clone was observed a few times. The identical CDR3 is also encoded by other nucleotide sequences in the sample. The chain couples TRBV18 to TRBJ2-7, with 8 bases lining up with TRBD2. The CDR3 extends over 14 amino acids. J lost 0 bases, V lost 4 bases, and 2 bases had no gene match. The germline V gene has CDR1 KGHSH and CDR2 LQKENI. CDR3 protein: CASSLSGSSYEQYF. CDR3 in DNA: TGTGCCAGCTCACTAAGCGGGAGCTCCTACGAGCAGTACTTC.